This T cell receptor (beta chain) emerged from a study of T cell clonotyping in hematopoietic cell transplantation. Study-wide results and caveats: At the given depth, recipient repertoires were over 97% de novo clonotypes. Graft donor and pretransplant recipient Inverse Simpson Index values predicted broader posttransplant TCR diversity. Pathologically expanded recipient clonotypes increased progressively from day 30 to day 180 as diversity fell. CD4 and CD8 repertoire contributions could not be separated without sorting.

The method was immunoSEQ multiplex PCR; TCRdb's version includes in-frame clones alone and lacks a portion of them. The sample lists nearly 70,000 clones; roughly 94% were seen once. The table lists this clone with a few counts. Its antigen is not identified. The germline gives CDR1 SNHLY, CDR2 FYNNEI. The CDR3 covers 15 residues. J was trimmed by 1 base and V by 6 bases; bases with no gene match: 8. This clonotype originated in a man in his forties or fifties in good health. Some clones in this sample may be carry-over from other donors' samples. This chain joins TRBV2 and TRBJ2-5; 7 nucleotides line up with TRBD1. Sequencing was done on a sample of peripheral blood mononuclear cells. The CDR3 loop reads CASRPTTGLQETQYF. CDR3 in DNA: TGTGCCAGCAGACCAACGACAGGGCTCCAAGAGACCCAGTACTTC.